The 7 T cell receptor beta chains below all came from one sample that was sequenced in a study of T cell responses to AZD1222 COVID-19 vaccine. TCRdb keeps only in-frame clones here, not all; method: immunoSEQ multiplex PCR. The data show tens of thousands of clones, around 90% seen once. The source material was peripheral blood, sampled on day 0 of AZD1222 vaccination. Receptor source: an adult in good health.

The chain has TRBV6-5 and TRBJ2-7, with D perhaps TRBD1 or TRBD2 (6 bases each). The germline CDR1 and CDR2 sequences are MNHEY and SVGAGI. Trimming pared 7 bases from V and 0 bases from J, leaving 16 bases between. The CDR3 contains 15 residues. The CDR3 region is CASTQGGTNSYEQYF. The CDR3 nucleotides read TGTGCCAGCACCCAAGGGGGGACGAACTCCTACGAGCAGTACTTC.

The V gene is TRBV7-2, the J gene TRBJ1-1; D may be TRBD1 (6 bases). Per germline, CDR1 SGHTA and CDR2 FQGNSA. The CDR3 contains 18 residues. Trimming left V 1 base short and J 4 bases short, with 22 bases between. CDR3 region: CASSLDGFWGRKGTEAFF. CDR3 nucleotide sequence: TGTGCCAGCAGCTTAGATGGGTTCTGGGGGCGCAAGGGCACTGAAGCTTTCTTT.

This clone has only one observation. The V gene is TRBV3-1 (or the pseudogene TRBV3-2), the J gene TRBJ1-2; a weak D match, TRBD1 (5 bases). This CDR3 is built from 15 residues. V lost 0 bases and J lost 3, with 11 bases in between. The germline gives CDR1 LGHDT, CDR2 YNNKEL (reference sequence). This CDR3 reads CASSQDGGLHYGYTF. Written as DNA, the CDR3 is TGTGCCAGCAGCCAAGACGGGGGTCTACACTATGGCTACACCTTC.

The rearrangement uses TRBV9 and TRBJ2-1; D may be TRBD2 (5 bases). The germline V gene encodes CDR1 SGDLS and CDR2 YYNGEE. The ends were cut back, 1 base at V and 1 base at J, with 18 bases in the middle. The CDR3 spans 18 residues. The chain's CDR3 is CASSVRWEWERSYNEQFF. DNA of the CDR3: TGTGCCAGCAGCGTAAGGTGGGAGTGGGAGCGGTCCTACAATGAGCAGTTCTTC.

The gene calls are TRBV12-3 or TRBV12-4 and TRBJ2-3; D is unclear. The CDR3 sequence is 12 residues long. The V gene lost 8 bases and the J gene lost 0 bases, with 6 bases spanning the gap. The CDR3 spells CASRGSTDTQYF. In nucleotides, the CDR3 is TGTGCCAGCCGAGGCAGCACAGATACGCAGTATTTT.

Only one count was recorded for this clone. The J gene is TRBJ1-1, the V gene TRBV2; 7 bases fit TRBD1. V lost 2 bases to trimming and J lost 4 bases; unmatched junction nucleotides: 4. This CDR3 is built from 14 residues. In germline, CDR1 is SNHLY, CDR2 FYNNEI. The chain's CDR3 is CASSEQGGGTEAFF. DNA for the CDR3: TGTGCCAGCAGTGAACAAGGGGGCGGCACTGAAGCTTTCTTT. Using reference TRBV2 and TRBJ1-1 for the parts outside the CDR3, the full variable domain is EPEVTQTPSHQVTQMGQEVILRCVPISNHLYFYWYRQILGQKVEFLVSFYNNEISEKSEIFDDQFSVERPDGSNFTLKIRSTKLEDSAMYFCASSEQGGGTEAFFGQGTRLTVV.

The V and J genes are TRBV6-5 and TRBJ2-1; D call uncertain. The V gene lost 5 bases and the J gene lost 4 bases, with 6 bases spanning the gap. Germline V CDR1 and CDR2: MNHEY, SVGAGI. CDR3 length: 12 amino acids. This CDR3 is CASSIVYNEQFF. CDR3 in DNA: TGTGCCAGCAGTATTGTATACAATGAGCAGTTCTTC.